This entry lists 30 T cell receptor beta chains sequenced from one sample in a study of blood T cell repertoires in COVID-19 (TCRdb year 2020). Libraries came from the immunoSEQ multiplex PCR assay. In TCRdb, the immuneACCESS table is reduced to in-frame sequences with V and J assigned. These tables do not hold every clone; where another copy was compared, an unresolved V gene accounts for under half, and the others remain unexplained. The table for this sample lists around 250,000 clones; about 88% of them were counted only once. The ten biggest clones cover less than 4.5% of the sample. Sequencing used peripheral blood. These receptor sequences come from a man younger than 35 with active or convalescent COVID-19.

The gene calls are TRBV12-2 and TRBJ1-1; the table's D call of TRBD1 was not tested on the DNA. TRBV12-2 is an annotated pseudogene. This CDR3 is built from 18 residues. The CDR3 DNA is TGTGCAAGTCGCTTAGCGGAGTTTTTTGTCAGGGGGCAAACTGAAGCTTTCTTT. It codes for CASRLAEFFVRGQTEAFF.

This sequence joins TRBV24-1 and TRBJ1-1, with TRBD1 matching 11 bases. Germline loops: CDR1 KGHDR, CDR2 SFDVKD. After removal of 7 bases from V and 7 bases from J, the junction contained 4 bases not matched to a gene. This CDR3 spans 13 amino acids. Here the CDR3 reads CATRGTGGVEAFF. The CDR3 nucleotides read TGTGCCACCAGGGGGACAGGGGGTGTTGAAGCTTTCTTT.

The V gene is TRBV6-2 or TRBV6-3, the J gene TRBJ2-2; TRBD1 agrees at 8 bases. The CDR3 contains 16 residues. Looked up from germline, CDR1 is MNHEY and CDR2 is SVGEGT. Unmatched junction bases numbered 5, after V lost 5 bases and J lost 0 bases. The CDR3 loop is CASSNRDRPNTGELFF. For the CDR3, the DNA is TGTGCCAGCAGTAACCGGGACAGGCCGAACACCGGGGAGCTGTTTTTT.

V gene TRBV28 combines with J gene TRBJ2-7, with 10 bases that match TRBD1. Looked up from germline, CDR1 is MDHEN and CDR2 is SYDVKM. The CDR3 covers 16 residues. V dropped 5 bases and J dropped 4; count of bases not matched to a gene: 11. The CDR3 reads CASSVKMGQGRYEQYF. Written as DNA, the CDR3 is TGTGCCAGCAGTGTCAAAATGGGACAGGGGAGGTACGAGCAGTACTTC.

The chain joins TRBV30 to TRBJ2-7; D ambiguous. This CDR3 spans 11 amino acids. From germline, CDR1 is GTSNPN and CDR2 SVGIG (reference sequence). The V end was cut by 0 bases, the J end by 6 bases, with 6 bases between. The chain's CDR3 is CAWSVSGEQYF. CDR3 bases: TGTGCCTGGAGTGTGTCGGGCGAGCAGTACTTC.

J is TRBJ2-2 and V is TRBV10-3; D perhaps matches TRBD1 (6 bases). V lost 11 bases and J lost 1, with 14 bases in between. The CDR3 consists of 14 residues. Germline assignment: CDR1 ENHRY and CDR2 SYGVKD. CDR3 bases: TGTGCCGCCGGGGACAATAGGAACACCGGGGAGCTGTTTTTT. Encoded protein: CAAGDNRNTGELFF.

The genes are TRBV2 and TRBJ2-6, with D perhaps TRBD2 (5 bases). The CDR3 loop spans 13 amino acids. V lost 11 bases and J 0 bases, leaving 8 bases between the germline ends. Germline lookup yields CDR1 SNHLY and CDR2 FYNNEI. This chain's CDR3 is CAEGRSGANVLTF. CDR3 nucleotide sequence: TGTGCCGAGGGCCGCTCTGGGGCCAACGTCCTGACTTTC. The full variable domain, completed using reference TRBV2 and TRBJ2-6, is EPEVTQTPSHQVTQMGQEVILRCVPISNHLYFYWYRQILGQKVEFLVSFYNNEISEKSEIFDDQFSVERPDGSNFTLKIRSTKLEDSAMYFCAEGRSGANVLTFGAGSRLTVL.

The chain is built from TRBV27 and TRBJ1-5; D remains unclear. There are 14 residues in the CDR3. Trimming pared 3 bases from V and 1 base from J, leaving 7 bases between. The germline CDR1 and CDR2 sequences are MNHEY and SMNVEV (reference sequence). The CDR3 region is CASSLAVSNQPQHF. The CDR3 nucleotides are TGTGCCAGCAGTTTGGCGGTAAGCAATCAGCCCCAGCATTTT.

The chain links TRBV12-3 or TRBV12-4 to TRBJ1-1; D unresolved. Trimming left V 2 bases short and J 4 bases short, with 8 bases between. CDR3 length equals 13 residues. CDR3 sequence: CASSLRGITEAFF. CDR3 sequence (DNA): TGTGCCAGCAGTTTACGGGGTATCACTGAAGCTTTCTTT.

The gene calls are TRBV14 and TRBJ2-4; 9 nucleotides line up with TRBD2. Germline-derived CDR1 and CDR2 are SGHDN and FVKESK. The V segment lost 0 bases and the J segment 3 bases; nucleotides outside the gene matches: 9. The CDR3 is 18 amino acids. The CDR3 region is CASSQDGYGGGDKNIQYF. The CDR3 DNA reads TGTGCCAGCAGCCAAGACGGTTACGGCGGGGGGGACAAAAACATTCAGTACTTC.

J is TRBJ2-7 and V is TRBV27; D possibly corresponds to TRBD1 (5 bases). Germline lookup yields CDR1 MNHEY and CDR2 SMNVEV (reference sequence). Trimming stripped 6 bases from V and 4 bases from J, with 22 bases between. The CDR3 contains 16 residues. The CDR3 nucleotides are TGTGCCAGCAGCGGTATTGGGGCCCCGTTGGTGTACGAGCAGTACTTC. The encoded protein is CASSGIGAPLVYEQYF.

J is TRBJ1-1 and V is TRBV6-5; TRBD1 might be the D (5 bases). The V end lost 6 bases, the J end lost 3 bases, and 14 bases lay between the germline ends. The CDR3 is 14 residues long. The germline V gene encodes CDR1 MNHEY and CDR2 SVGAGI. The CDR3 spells CASRVIGGDTEAFF. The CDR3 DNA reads TGTGCCAGCAGAGTTATCGGGGGAGACACTGAAGCTTTCTTT.

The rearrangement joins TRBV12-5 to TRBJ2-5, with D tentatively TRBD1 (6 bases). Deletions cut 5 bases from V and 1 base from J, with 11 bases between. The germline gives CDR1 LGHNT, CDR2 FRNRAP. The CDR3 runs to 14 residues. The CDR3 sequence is CASGKGQTQETQYF. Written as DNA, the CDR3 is TGTGCTAGTGGTAAAGGACAGACCCAAGAGACCCAGTACTTC.

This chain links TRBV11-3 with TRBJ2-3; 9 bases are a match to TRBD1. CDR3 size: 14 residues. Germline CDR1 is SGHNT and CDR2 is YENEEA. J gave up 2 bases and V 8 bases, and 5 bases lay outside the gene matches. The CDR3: CASARDRDTDTQYF. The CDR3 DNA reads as TGTGCCAGCGCCAGGGACAGGGACACAGATACGCAGTATTTT.

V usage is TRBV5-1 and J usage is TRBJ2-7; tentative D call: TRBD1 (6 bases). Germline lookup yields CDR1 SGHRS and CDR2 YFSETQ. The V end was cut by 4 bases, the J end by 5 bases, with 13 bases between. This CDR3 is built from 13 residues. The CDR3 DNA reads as TGCGCCAGCAGCCATGACAGGTTGGACGAGCAGTACTTC. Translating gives CASSHDRLDEQYF.

The chain's CDR3 is CASSPGGSSYNEQFF. The CDR3 DNA reads as TGTGCCAGCAGCCCAGGGGGCAGCTCCTACAATGAGCAGTTCTTC. The chain has TRBV7-6 and TRBJ2-1; 8 nucleotides agree with TRBD1. V shed 5 bases and J 0 bases; nucleotides not matched to a gene: 3. Germline CDR1 reads SGHVS; CDR2 reads FNYEAQ. The CDR3 sequence is 15 residues long. The complete variable domain, with remaining parts taken from reference TRBV7-6 and TRBJ2-1, reads GAGVSQSPRYKVTKRGQDVALRCDPISGHVSLYWYRQALGQGPEFLTYFNYEAQQDKSGLPNDRFSAERPEGSISTLTIQRTEQRDSAMYRCASSPGGSSYNEQFFGPGTRLTVL.

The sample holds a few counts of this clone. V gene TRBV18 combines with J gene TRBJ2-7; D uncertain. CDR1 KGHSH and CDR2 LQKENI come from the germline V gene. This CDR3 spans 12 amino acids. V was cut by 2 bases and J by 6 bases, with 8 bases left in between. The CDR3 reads CASSPGSFEQYF. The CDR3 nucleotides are TGTGCCAGCTCACCAGGTAGCTTCGAGCAGTACTTC.

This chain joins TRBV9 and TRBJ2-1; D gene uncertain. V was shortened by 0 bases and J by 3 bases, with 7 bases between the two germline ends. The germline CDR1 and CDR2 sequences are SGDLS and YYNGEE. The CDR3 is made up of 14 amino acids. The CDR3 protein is CASSVDPNYNEQFF. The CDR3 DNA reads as TGTGCCAGCAGCGTAGACCCTAACTACAATGAGCAGTTCTTC.

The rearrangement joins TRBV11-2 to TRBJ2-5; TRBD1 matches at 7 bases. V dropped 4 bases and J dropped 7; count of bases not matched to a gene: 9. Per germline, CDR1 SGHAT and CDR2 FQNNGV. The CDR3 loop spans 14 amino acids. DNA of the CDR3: TGTGCCAGCAGCTCGACAGGGTACGGCGGGACCCAGTACTTC. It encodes CASSSTGYGGTQYF.

For the CDR3, the DNA is TGTGCCACCAGGAGCCTCGACGGACAGGGTGGGGCAGATACGCAGTATTTT. Translating it yields CATRSLDGQGGADTQYF. The chain couples TRBV24-1 to TRBJ2-3; 8 bases fit TRBD1. V trimming: 7 bases; J trimming: 4 bases; junction bases outside the gene matches: 15. This CDR3 is built from 17 residues. Germline CDR1 KGHDR, CDR2 SFDVKD.

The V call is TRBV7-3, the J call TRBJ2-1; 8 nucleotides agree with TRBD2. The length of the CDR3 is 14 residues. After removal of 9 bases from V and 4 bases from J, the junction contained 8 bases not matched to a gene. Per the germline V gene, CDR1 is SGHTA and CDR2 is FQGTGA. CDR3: CASSTSADYNEQFF. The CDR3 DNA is TGTGCCAGTTCGACTAGCGCGGATTACAATGAGCAGTTCTTC.

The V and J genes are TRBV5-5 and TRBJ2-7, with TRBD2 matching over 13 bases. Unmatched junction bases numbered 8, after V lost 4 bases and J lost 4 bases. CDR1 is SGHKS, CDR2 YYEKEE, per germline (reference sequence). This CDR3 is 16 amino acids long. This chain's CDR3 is CASSVGLAGVYYEQYF. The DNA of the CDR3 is TGTGCCAGCAGCGTAGGACTAGCGGGAGTCTATTACGAGCAGTACTTC.

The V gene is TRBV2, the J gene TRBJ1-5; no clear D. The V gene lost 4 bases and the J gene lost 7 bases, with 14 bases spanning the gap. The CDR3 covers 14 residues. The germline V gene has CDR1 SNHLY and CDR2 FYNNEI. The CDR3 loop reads CASSVAFTGQPQHF. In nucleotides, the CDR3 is TGTGCCAGCAGTGTGGCCTTCACGGGGCAGCCCCAGCATTTT. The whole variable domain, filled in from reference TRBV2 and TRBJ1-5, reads EPEVTQTPSHQVTQMGQEVILRCVPISNHLYFYWYRQILGQKVEFLVSFYNNEISEKSEIFDDQFSVERPDGSNFTLKIRSTKLEDSAMYFCASSVAFTGQPQHFGDGTRLSIL.

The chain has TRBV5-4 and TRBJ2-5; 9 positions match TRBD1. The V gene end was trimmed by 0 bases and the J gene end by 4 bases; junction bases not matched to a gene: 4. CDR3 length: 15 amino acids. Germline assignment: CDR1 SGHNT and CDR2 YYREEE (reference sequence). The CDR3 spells CASSLEGTGIETQYF. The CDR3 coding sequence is TGTGCCAGCAGCTTGGAGGGGACAGGGATAGAGACCCAGTACTTC.

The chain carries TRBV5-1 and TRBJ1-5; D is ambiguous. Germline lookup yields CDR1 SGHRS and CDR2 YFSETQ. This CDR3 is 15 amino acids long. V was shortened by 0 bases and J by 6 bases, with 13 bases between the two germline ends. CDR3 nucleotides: TGCGCCAGCAGCTTGGAGAATCCGGTGTTTCAGCCCCAGCATTTT. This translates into CASSLENPVFQPQHF.

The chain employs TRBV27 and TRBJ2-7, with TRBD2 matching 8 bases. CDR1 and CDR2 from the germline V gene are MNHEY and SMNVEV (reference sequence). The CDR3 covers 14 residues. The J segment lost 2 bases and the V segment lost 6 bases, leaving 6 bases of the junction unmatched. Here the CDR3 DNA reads TGTGCCAGCAGCCCCTCGCGGGGGGCCTACGAGCAGTACTTC. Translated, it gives CASSPSRGAYEQYF.

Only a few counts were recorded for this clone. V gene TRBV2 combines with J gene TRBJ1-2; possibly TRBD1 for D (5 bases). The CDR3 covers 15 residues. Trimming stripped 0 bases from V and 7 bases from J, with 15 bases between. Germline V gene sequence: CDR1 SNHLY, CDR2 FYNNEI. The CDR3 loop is CASSEALLTVGGYTF. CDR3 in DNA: TGTGCCAGCAGTGAAGCCTTATTGACAGTGGGTGGCTACACCTTC. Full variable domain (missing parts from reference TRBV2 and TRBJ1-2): EPEVTQTPSHQVTQMGQEVILRCVPISNHLYFYWYRQILGQKVEFLVSFYNNEISEKSEIFDDQFSVERPDGSNFTLKIRSTKLEDSAMYFCASSEALLTVGGYTFGSGTRLTVV.

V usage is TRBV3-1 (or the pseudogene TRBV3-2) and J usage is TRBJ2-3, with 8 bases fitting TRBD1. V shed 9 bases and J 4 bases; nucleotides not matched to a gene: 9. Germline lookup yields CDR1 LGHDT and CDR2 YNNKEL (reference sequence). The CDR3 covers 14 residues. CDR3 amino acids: CARSKKQGADTQYF. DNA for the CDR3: TGTGCCAGAAGCAAGAAACAGGGGGCAGATACGCAGTATTTT.

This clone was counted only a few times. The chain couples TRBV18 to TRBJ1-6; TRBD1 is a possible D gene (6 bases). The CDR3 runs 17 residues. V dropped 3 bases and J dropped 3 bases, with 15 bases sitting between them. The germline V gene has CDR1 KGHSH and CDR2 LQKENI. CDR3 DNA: TGTGCCAGCTCACCCCTTCAGCCAGGGGACTATAATTCACCCCTCCACTTT. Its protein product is CASSPLQPGDYNSPLHF.

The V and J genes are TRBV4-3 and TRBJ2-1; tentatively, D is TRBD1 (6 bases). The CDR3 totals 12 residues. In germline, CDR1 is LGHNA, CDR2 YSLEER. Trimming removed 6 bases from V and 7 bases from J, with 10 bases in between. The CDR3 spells CASSLGANEQFF. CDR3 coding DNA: TGCGCCAGCAGTCTGGGGGCTAATGAGCAGTTCTTC.